This T cell receptor (beta chain) was identified in a study of monozygotic twins with inflammatory bowel disease. Germline V gives CDR1 SGHRS, CDR2 YFSETQ. The CDR3 covers 15 residues. General study points: Cells of different T cell subtypes could not be told apart.

An amount of about 4,000 ng of total RNA was used for each TCR library. The template-switching step introduced UMIs that carried a 6-nucleotide sample barcode. One entry per CDR3 protein, without DNA, is what TCRdb gives after re-calling the 5' RACE reads. The sample has 300,000 to 400,000 distinct CDR3 sequences. Turning to this clonotype: As yet, its antigen is unknown.

The receptor's source is a human donor with ulcerative colitis or Crohn's disease, or a healthy co-twin of an affected twin (not recorded which). Material for sequencing was blood. The chain employs TRBV5-1 and TRBJ2-1; the D call from TCRdb, TRBD1, cannot be confirmed without DNA. The CDR3 loop reads CASSSAQVSYNEQFF.